This T cell receptor beta chain was sequenced during a study of blood T cells in healthy people across ages. A sample-barcoded 5' primer and a J-beta primer mix were used in a second PCR of about 6 to 11 cycles. Researchers report that each sample yielded at least 3 million CDR3-containing paired-end reads. TCRdb reprocessed the 5' RACE reads with MiXCR, giving one entry per CDR3 protein. The sample records hundreds of thousands of distinct CDR3 sequences, around 31% being singletons. The study's findings and limits: Versus aged donors, long-lived donors had higher diversity and more naive CD4+ cells.

The CDR3 totals 14 residues. V shed 7 bases and J 3 bases; nucleotides not matched to a gene: 6. Per the germline V gene, CDR1 is KGHDR and CDR2 is SFDVKD. In regard to this clonotype: Its specificity is not known.

The V call is TRBV24-1, the J call TRBJ2-3, with 7 bases aligning to TRBD2. Sequencing input: blood. The sequence was collected from a woman of 80 years or more in good health. The CDR3, as DNA: TGTGCCACCAGCCTCGGGGGGAATACAGATACGCAGTATTTT. Its translation is CATSLGGNTDTQYF.